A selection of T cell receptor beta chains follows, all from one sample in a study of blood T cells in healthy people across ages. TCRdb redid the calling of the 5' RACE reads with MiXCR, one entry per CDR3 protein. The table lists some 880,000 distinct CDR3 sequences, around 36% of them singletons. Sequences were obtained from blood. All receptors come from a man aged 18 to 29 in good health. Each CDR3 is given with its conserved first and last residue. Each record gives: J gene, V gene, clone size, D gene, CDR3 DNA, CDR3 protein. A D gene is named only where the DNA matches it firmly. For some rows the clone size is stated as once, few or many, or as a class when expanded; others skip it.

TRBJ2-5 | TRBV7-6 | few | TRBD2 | TGTGCCAGCAGCTCCCCTAGCGGGTGGGAGACCCAGTACTTC | CASSSPSGWETQYF
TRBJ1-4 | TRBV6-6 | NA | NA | TGTGCCACAGGGGACGGAGGAACAACTAATGAAAAACTGTTTTTT | CATGDGGTTNEKLFF
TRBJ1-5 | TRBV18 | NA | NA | TGTGCCAGCTCACCGGGGCCGCCTTCCAATCAGCCCCAGCATTTT | CASSPGPPSNQPQHF
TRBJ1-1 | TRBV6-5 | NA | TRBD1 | TGTGCCAGCAGTTACACGACAGGGGGCACTGAAGCTTTCTTT | CASSYTTGGTEAFF
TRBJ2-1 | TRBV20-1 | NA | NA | TGCAGTGCTAGGCAAGCGGATGCGAGCTCCTACAATGAGCAGTTCTTC | CSARQADASSYNEQFF
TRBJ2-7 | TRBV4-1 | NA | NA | TGCGCCAGCAGCCAAGATCAGGGGGGGGGGTACGAGCAGTACTTC | CASSQDQGGGYEQYF
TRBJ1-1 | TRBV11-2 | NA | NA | TGTGCCAGCAGCGCCTCAGGGTCGTCGGCCTTTGAAGCTTTCTTT | CASSASGSSAFEAFF
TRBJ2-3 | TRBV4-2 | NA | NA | TGTGCCAGCAGCCAGTGGGGAAGCCTCACAGATACGCAGTATTTT | CASSQWGSLTDTQYF
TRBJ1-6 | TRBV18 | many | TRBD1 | TGTGCCAGCAGTCCTGGAACAGGGGATAATTCACCCCTCCACTTT | CASSPGTGDNSPLHF
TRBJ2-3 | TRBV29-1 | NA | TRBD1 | TGCAGCGTGAACCGGGACAGGGGCACAGATACGCAGTATTTT | CSVNRDRGTDTQYF
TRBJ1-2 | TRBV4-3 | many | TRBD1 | TGCGCCAGCAGCCAAGGGGGGACAGGACATGGCTACACCTTC | CASSQGGTGHGYTF
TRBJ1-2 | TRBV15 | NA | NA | TGTGCCACCAGCACTAGACAGACCTATGGCTACACCTTC | CATSTRQTYGYTF
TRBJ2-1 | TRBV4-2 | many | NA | TGTGCCAGCAGCTCGAGACATCTAGAGCCCTCCTACAATGAGCAGTTCTTC | CASSSRHLEPSYNEQFF
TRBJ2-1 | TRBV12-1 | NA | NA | TGTGCCAGCAGCTTTGGCAGTGTGTACAATGAGCAGTTCTTC | CASSFGSVYNEQFF
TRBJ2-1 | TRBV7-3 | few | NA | TGTGCCAGCAGCTTAAACTCCCTCTCCTACAATGAGCAGTTCTTC | CASSLNSLSYNEQFF
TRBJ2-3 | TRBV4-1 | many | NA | TGCGCCAGCAGCCAAGAGTTTACAAGCCCCACAGATACGCAGTATTTT | CASSQEFTSPTDTQYF
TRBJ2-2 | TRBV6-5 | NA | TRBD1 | TGTGCCAGCAGTAATGACAGGGCCAACACCGGGGAGCTGTTTTTT | CASSNDRANTGELFF
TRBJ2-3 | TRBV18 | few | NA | TGTGCCAGCTCACGCGATCGACAGGACCGCTCGCAGTATTTT | CASSRDRQDRSQYF
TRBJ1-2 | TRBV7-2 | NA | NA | TGTGCCAGCAGCCCCGGCCAATCAGTTTCCTATGGCTACACCTTC | CASSPGQSVSYGYTF
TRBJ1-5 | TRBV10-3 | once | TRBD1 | TGTGCCATCAGTGATGACAGGGTGGGGCAGCCCCAGCATTTT | CAISDDRVGQPQHF
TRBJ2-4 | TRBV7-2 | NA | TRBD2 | TGTGCCAGCAGCCTTCGGACTAGTTCAAACATTCAGTACTTC | CASSLRTSSNIQYF
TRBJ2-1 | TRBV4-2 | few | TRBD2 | TGTGCCAGCAGCCAAGAGAAGGGCGCGGGGAGGGATGAGCAGTTCTTC | CASSQEKGAGRDEQFF
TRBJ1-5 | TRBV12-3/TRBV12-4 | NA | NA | TGTGCCAGCAGTTTATACAGGGAGGCCGGCAATCAGCCCCAGCATTTT | CASSLYREAGNQPQHF
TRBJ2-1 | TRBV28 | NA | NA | TGTGCCAGCACCTCCCGGTGGGGGGGCCTTAATGAGCAGTTCTTC | CASTSRWGGLNEQFF
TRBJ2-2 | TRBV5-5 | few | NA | TGTGCCAGCAGCTGGGACATCACCGGGGAGCTGTTTTTT | CASSWDITGELFF
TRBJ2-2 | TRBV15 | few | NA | TGTGCCACCAGCAGAGATCGGGGGGCTAAGCTGTTTTTT | CATSRDRGAKLFF
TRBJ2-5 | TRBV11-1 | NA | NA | TGTGCCAGCAGCTTAGTAGGTTTCGGGGCCCAAAGAGAGACCCAGTACTTC | CASSLVGFGAQRETQYF
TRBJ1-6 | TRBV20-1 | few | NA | TGCAGTGCCACGCCGCCGGGGGAGTGGAATTCACCCCTCCACTTT | CSATPPGEWNSPLHF
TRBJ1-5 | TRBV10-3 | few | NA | TGTGCCATCAACAGGGACAGCAATCAGCCCCAGCATTTT | CAINRDSNQPQHF
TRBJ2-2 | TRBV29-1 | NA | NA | TGCAGCGCTCTCTCCCGGGGGCGAGACACCGGGGAGCTGTTTTTT | CSALSRGRDTGELFF
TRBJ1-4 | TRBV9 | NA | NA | TGTGCCAGCAGCGGTAGCTGGGAGACAAGTGAAAAACTGTTTTTT | CASSGSWETSEKLFF
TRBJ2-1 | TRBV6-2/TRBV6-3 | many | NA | TGTGCCAGCTCTAAAAGCGGTAGAGCCTACAATGAGCAGTTCTTC | CASSKSGRAYNEQFF
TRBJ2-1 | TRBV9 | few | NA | TGTGCCAGCAGCGTAGTAAGTCTCGGGGTCTACAATGAGCAGTTCTTC | CASSVVSLGVYNEQFF
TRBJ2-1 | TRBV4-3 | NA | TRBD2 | TGCGCCAGCAGCCAAGCGGGGCTAGCGGGCAATGAGCAGTTCTTC | CASSQAGLAGNEQFF
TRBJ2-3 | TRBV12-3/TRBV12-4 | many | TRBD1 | TGTGCCAGCAGTGGACAGGGGGCGAGCACAGATACGCAGTATTTT | CASSGQGASTDTQYF
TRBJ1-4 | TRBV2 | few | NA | TGTGCCAGCAGTGAAGCGCACCACGGAATTAATGAAAAACTGTTTTTT | CASSEAHHGINEKLFF
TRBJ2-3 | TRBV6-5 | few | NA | TGTGCCAGCAGTTACGAACTAAACACAGATACGCAGTATTTT | CASSYELNTDTQYF
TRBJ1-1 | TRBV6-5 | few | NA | TGTGCCAGCAGTTATGAAGGAGCTATCATGAACACTGAAGCTTTCTTT | CASSYEGAIMNTEAFF
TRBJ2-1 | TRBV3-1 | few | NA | TGTGCCAGCAGCTTCCAGACAGACTACAATGAGCAGTTCTTC | CASSFQTDYNEQFF
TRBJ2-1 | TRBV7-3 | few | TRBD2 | TGTGCCAGCAGCGCAACTAGCGGGGTCTACAATGAGCAGTTCTTC | CASSATSGVYNEQFF
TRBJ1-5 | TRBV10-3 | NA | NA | TGTGCCATCACCGAGACAGTGGATCAGCCCCAGCATTTT | CAITETVDQPQHF
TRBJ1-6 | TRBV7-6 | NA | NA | TGTGCCAGCAGCTCCCGGATCGGGGTCCTCCACTTT | CASSSRIGVLHF
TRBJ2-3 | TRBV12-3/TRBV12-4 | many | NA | TGTGCCATCGAGTCTTCCACAGATACGCAGTATTTT | CAIESSTDTQYF
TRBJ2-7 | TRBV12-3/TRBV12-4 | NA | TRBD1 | TGTGCCAGCAGTTTAGGGACAGGGATTATCTACGAGCAGTACTTC | CASSLGTGIIYEQYF
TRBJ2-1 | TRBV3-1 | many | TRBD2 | TGTGCCAGCAGCCCCCCTAGCGGGGGTTACAATGAGCAGTTCTTC | CASSPPSGGYNEQFF
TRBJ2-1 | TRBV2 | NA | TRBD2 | TGTGCCCGCAGTGGCGGGGGAGAGGTTGATGAGCAGTTCTTC | CARSGGGEVDEQFF
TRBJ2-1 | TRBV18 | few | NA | TGTGCCAGCTCACCCCCGGACGCCCCGAGGGAGCAGTTCTTC | CASSPPDAPREQFF
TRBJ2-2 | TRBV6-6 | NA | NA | TGTGCCAGCAGTTACTCGGGGCGGACGAACACCGGGGAGCTGTTTTTT | CASSYSGRTNTGELFF
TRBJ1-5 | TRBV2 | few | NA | TGTGCCAGCAGGAGGGGGGTGGTGGGCAATCAGCCCCAGCATTTT | CASRRGVVGNQPQHF